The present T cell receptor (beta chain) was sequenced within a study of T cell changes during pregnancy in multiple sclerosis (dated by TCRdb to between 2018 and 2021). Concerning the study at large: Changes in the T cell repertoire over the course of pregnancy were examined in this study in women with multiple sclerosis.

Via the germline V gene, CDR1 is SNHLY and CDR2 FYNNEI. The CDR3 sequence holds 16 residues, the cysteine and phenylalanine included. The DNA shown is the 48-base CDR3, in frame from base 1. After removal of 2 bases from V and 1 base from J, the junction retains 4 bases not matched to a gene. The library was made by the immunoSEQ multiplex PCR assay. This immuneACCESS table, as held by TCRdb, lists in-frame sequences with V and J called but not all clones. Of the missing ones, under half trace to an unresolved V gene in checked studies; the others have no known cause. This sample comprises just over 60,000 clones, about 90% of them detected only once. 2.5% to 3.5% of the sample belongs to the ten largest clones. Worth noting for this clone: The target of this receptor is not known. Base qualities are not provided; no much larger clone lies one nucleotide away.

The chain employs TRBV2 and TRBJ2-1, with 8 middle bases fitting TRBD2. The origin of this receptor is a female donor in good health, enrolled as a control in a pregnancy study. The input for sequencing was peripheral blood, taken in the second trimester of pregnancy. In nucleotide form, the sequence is TGTGCCAGCAGTGAACTAGCGGGCCGTTCCTACAATGAGCAGTTCTTC. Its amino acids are CASSELAGRSYNEQFF.